This T cell receptor (beta chain) was identified in a study of T-cell memory formation after mild COVID-19. Study details: Largely, TCR clusters stayed within a single donor.

Employing constant-segment primers, 5'RACE generated TCR alpha and TCR beta cDNA libraries bearing sample barcodes and UMIs. Each CDR3 protein is one row after TCRdb ran MiXCR on the 5' RACE reads. The data hold roughly 150,000 distinct CDR3 sequences, with around 15% observed a single time. This CDR3 has 15 amino acids. V was trimmed by 5 bases and J by 8 bases, leaving 19 bases between them. The germline V gene has CDR1 SGHRS and CDR2 YFSETQ. The chain uses TRBV5-1 and TRBJ1-4; D is ambiguous. Sequences were obtained from PBMCs or a T cell subset sorted from them (not recorded which). This clonotype originated in an adult woman who had mild COVID-19 (a few samples of this study predate the infection). Cell type and time point are not known. CDR3 protein: CASRGTSSGNEKLFF. The DNA for the CDR3 is TGCGCCAGCAGGGGTACCTCTTCTGGGAACGAAAAACTGTTTTTT. The whole variable domain, remainder taken from reference TRBV5-1 and TRBJ1-4, is KAGVTQTPRYLIKTRGQQVTLSCSPISGHRSVSWYQQTPGQGLQFLFEYFSETQRNKGNFPGRFSGRQFSNSRSEMNVSTLELGDSALYLCASRGTSSGNEKLFFGSGTQLSVL.